The entry that follows covers one T cell receptor (beta chain) sequence. Antigen: not known. This entry is derived from a study of T cell responses to AZD1222 COVID-19 vaccine. TCRdb's table, derived via immunoSEQ multiplex PCR, lists solely in-frame clones and lacks some. Of about 89,000 clones listed, under 95% are singletons. Study outcomes and limitations: An increase in Spike-specific TCR breadth and depth was observed after two AZD1222 doses. Reportedly, nearly half the spike-specific TCRs target unmutated variant regions. Among AZD1222 vaccinees, only 5 to 7 were seropositive at baseline.

This CDR3 is built from 14 residues. Germline V gives CDR1 SGHTS, CDR2 YDEGEE. The trim removed 1 base at V and 3 bases at J, leaving 3 bases unmatched. The material was peripheral blood, obtained on day 0 of MenACWY control vaccination. The chain recombines TRBV5-8 with TRBJ1-2, with 7 bases matching TRBD1. The source of this sequence is an adult in good health. The DNA for the CDR3 is TGTGCCAGCAGCTTGTGGGACAGCTACTATGGCTACACCTTC. This gives the protein CASSLWDSYYGYTF. Based on the CDR3 plus reference TRBV5-8 and TRBJ1-2, the full variable domain is EAGVTQSPTHLIKTRGQQATLRCSPISGHTSVYWYQQALGLGLQFLLWYDEGEERNRGNFPPRFSGRQFPNYSSELNVNALELEDSALYLCASSLWDSYYGYTFGSGTRLTVV.